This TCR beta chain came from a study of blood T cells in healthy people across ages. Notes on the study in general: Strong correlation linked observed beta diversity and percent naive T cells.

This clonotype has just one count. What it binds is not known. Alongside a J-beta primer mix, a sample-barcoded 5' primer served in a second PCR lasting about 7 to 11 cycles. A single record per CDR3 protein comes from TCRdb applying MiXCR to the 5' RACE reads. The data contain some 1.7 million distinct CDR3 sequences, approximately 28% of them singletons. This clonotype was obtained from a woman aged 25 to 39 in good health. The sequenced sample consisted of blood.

Written as DNA, the CDR3 is TGTGCCAGCAAGCGGGGGGGTATATACGAGCAGTACTTC. This encodes CASKRGGIYEQYF. The J gene is TRBJ2-7, the V gene TRBV28, with 10 bases lining up with TRBD2. The CDR3 is made up of 13 amino acids. CDR1 and CDR2 (germline): MDHEN, SYDVKM. Germline trimming cut 7 bases from V and 4 bases from J; bases unmatched to any gene: 4.